This TCR beta chain was obtained from a study of regulatory T cells in long-lasting Graves disease. Time point here: persistent/refractory GD, antithyroid drugs over 5 years with positive TRAb. The TCR library was made from RNA extracted from PBMCs. J gave up 6 bases and V 4 bases, and 10 bases lay outside the gene matches. The CDR3 consists of 15 residues. Germline V gene sequence: CDR1 LGHDT, CDR2 YNNKEL (reference sequence). Study-level findings and limits: With a small sample size, accuracy may have been reduced.

As to this clonotype: The antigen is undetermined.

Arm-PCR of CDR3 regions with iRepertoire HTBI primers generated TCR beta libraries. TCRdb passed the multiplex PCR reads through MiXCR, listing each CDR3 protein once. The sample gives 400,000 or so distinct CDR3 sequences, under 25% of which show up once; about a fifth is in the top ten. The sequences come from peripheral blood mononuclear cells (PBMCs), collected when the disease was refractory, from a patient treated with antithyroid drugs. The receptor was isolated from a female donor with Graves disease. The rearrangement uses TRBV3-1 and TRBJ2-3; 7 bases are a match to TRBD1. The CDR3 DNA reads as TGTGCCAGCAGCCCTCCGCGACAGGGCAGGGATACGCAGTATTTT. Encoded protein: CASSPPRQGRDTQYF.